This T cell receptor beta chain was recovered during a study of T cell repertoires in aging, cancer and after chemotherapy. As for the study in general: Paired samples before and after chemotherapy came from glioblastoma patients receiving temozolomide-based therapy.

A mixed TRB-A/B primer pool amplified rearranged TRB by multiplex touch-down PCR. TCRdb used MiXCR to reprocess the multiplex PCR reads, holding one entry per CDR3 protein. The table lists about 470 distinct CDR3 sequences, 30% to 35% of them singletons, with 55% to 75% in the top ten. The template was genomic DNA from peripheral blood, not RNA. General study findings and limits: Loss of evenness, beyond lost richness, contributed to age-related TCR diversity decline in cancer patients. Compared with age-matched healthy donors, untreated hematological or solid cancer patients showed higher blood TCR clonality. Rebound thymic output was suggested by rising median generation probability during chemotherapy in each cancer cohort.

CDR1 is MGHRA and CDR2 is YSYEKL in the germline V gene. The CDR3 totals 15 residues. The junction had 1 base not matched to a gene; V was cut back by 0 bases and J by 4 bases. This clonotype was detected only a few times. The target antigen is unknown. The origin of this receptor is a human donor with a solid tumor. The chain uses TRBV4-1 and TRBJ2-2; TRBD2 agrees at 8 bases. Sequenced: blood. The CDR3 DNA reads TGCGCCAGCAGCCAAGATGCGGGGGGCACCGGGGAGCTGTTTTTT. Residues: CASSQDAGGTGELFF.